The 23 T cell receptor beta chains below come from one sample, sequenced in a study of CD8 T cells in ankylosing spondylitis. TCRdb redid the calling of the 5' RACE reads with MiXCR, one entry per CDR3 protein. The data hold around 540,000 distinct CDR3 sequences, with roughly 13% observed a single time. For these receptors, no antigen is known. The study, taken as a whole, reports: What seemed typical of ankylosing spondylitis blood was a TCR beta motif built from about eight highly homologous variants.

Specimen: blood, either unsorted or a sorted T cell fraction (not recorded which). These receptors came from a male donor with ankylosing spondylitis.

This clonotype was seen many times. V is TRBV5-1 and J is TRBJ2-2; 8 positions match TRBD1. CDR1 and CDR2 (germline): SGHRS, YFSETQ. This CDR3 region has 15 residues. V shed 4 bases and J 6 bases; nucleotides not matched to a gene: 8. The CDR3 sequence: CASSVRQGRSGELFF. The CDR3 bases are TGCGCCAGCAGCGTCCGACAGGGGCGGTCCGGGGAGCTGTTTTTT.

This clonotype was picked up a small number of times. This chain connects TRBV7-2 to TRBJ1-6, with unresolved D. The CDR3 loop spans 13 amino acids. Trimming removed 5 bases at V and 8 bases at J, with 10 bases between. Germline V gene lookup returns CDR1 SGHTA and CDR2 FQGNSA. DNA of the CDR3: TGTGCCAGCAGCACCGGTTGGGATTCACCCCTCCACTTT. It encodes CASSTGWDSPLHF.

V and J are TRBV28 and TRBJ2-4; possibly TRBD1 or TRBD2 for D (6 bases each). V was shortened by 3 bases and J by 5 bases, with 17 bases between the two germline ends. CDR3 length: 16 residues. Germline CDR1 is MDHEN and CDR2 is SYDVKM. The CDR3 DNA is TGTGCCAGCAGTTTTGGGGGCCTGGGAGGTGAAAACATTCAGTACTTC. This gives the protein CASSFGGLGGENIQYF.

This clonotype has ten or more counts. The chain has TRBV12-3 or TRBV12-4 and TRBJ1-4; no firm D call. The germline V and J ends were trimmed by 5 bases and 8 bases, with 9 bases remaining between them. The CDR3 totals 12 residues. CDR3 protein: CASSRKEEKLFF. The CDR3 DNA sequence: TGTGCCAGCAGTCGTAAGGAGGAAAAACTGTTTTTT.

This clonotype was found a few times. The gene calls are TRBV20-1 and TRBJ2-1; TRBD2 matches 9 bases. The V segment lost 4 bases and the J segment 6 bases; nucleotides outside the gene matches: 10. Germline assignment: CDR1 DFQATT and CDR2 SNEGSKA (reference sequence). The CDR3 sequence is 15 residues long. This chain's CDR3 is CSATRSGRTLNEQFF. DNA of the CDR3: TGCAGTGCTACGAGGAGCGGGAGGACTCTCAATGAGCAGTTCTTC.

This clonotype occurred a few times. V usage is TRBV20-1 and J usage is TRBJ1-1, with D possibly TRBD1 on 5 matching bases. The germline V gene encodes CDR1 DFQATT and CDR2 SNEGSKA (reference sequence). This CDR3 comprises 15 residues. Trimming removed 6 bases at V and 1 base at J, with 18 bases between. CDR3: CSAPGTGRGNTEAFF. CDR3 DNA sequence: TGCAGTGCGCCAGGGACGGGGAGGGGGAACACTGAAGCTTTCTTT.

In its sample, this clonotype was seen many times. J is TRBJ2-3 and V is TRBV3-1; D remains unclear. CDR3 length equals 14 residues. Germline values: CDR1 LGHDT, CDR2 YNNKEL (reference sequence). V was cut by 4 bases and J by 1 base, with 9 bases left in between. In DNA, the CDR3 is TGTGCCAGCAGCCCCTCCTCCGGCACAGATACGCAGTATTTT. This translates into CASSPSSGTDTQYF.

This clonotype was counted only a few times. The CDR3 DNA sequence: TGTGCCACCAGTGTCCTCGGGAGGGGGCAGGATACGCAGTATTTT. Protein: CATSVLGRGQDTQYF. The chain is built from TRBV24-1 and TRBJ2-3; TRBD2 is a possible D gene (8 bases). CDR1 KGHDR and CDR2 SFDVKD come from the germline V gene. The CDR3 covers 15 residues. V shed 5 bases and J shed 6 bases, with 17 bases lying between them.

This clonotype was found many times. The chain combines TRBV24-1 with TRBJ2-4, with 8 bases fitting TRBD1. CDR3 length equals 15 residues. V lost 4 bases, J lost 3 bases, and 4 bases stayed unmatched. CDR1 and CDR2 (germline): KGHDR, SFDVKD. CDR3 residues: CATSDGQGGKNIQYF. DNA for the CDR3: TGTGCCACCAGTGACGGACAGGGTGGCAAAAACATTCAGTACTTC.

This clonotype was found a few times. DNA for the CDR3: TGTGCCAGCTCCGCCCAAGAAACCTACGAGCAGTACGTC. Protein product: CASSAQETYEQYV. V usage is TRBV2 and J usage is TRBJ2-7; D gene ambiguous. Germline values: CDR1 SNHLY, CDR2 FYNNEI. Deletions cut 8 bases from V and 2 bases from J, with 13 bases between. The CDR3 spans 13 residues.

The genes are TRBV7-9 and TRBJ1-2; D not certain. With 3 bases removed from V and 6 bases from J, the gap between germline ends came to 14 bases. CDR3 size: 14 residues. Germline V CDR1 and CDR2: SEHNR, FQNEAQ (reference sequence). CDR3 coding DNA: TGTGCCAGCAGCTTGAGCTCTCAAGGGCATGGCTACACCTTC. This gives the protein CASSLSSQGHGYTF.

The V call is TRBV10-3, the J call TRBJ2-6; 11 positions match TRBD1. From germline, CDR1 is ENHRY and CDR2 SYGVKD. The CDR3 has 16 amino acids. V lost 2 bases, J lost 4 bases, and 1 base stayed unmatched. This CDR3 is CAISEGQGAGANVLTF. CDR3 in DNA: TGTGCCATCAGTGAGGGACAGGGGGCCGGGGCCAACGTCCTGACTTTC.

This clonotype was picked up a small number of times. The chain has TRBV6-2 or TRBV6-3 and TRBJ1-1; D not certain. Trimming removed 6 bases from V and 5 bases from J, with 10 bases in between. The V gene's germline CDR1 is MNHEY and CDR2 SVGEGT. The CDR3 consists of 12 residues. The DNA for the CDR3 is TGTGCCAGCAGGGACGTACCGACTGAAGCTTTCTTT. It encodes CASRDVPTEAFF.

The chain links TRBV21-1 to TRBJ1-5; the D call TRBD1 from the table was never checked on the DNA. TRBV21-1 represents a pseudogene. There are 17 residues in the CDR3. The CDR3 region has the DNA TGTGCCAGCAGCAAATTAGGGGACAGGGGGCCGTATCAGCCCCAGCATTTT. Translating gives CASSKLGDRGPYQPQHF.

The table lists this clonotype with many counts. The rearrangement links TRBV10-3 to TRBJ2-1; D is perhaps TRBD2 (5 bases). The CDR3 loop spans 13 amino acids. Looked up from germline, CDR1 is ENHRY and CDR2 is SYGVKD. With 10 bases removed from V and 0 bases from J, the gap between germline ends came to 10 bases. CDR3 sequence: CATLESSYNEQFF. The CDR3, as DNA: TGTGCCACACTAGAAAGCTCCTACAATGAGCAGTTCTTC.

The rearrangement links TRBV27 to TRBJ2-1; 9 nucleotides match TRBD2. The length of the CDR3 is 14 residues. After removal of 5 bases from V and 7 bases from J, the junction contained 6 bases not matched to a gene. The germline gives CDR1 MNHEY, CDR2 SMNVEV (reference sequence). The CDR3 bases are TGTGCCAGCAGTAGCCCGGGACTAGCTAATGAGCAGTTCTTC. It translates to CASSSPGLANEQFF.

CDR3 region: CSASFGVAGNTIYF. CDR3 in DNA: TGCAGTGCTAGTTTCGGGGTGGCTGGAAACACCATATATTTT. The rearrangement joins TRBV20-1 to TRBJ1-3; D call uncertain. The germline V gene has CDR1 DFQATT and CDR2 SNEGSKA (reference sequence). V was shortened by 3 bases and J by 2 bases, with 11 bases between the two germline ends. This CDR3 spans 14 amino acids.

This CDR3 reads CASRDRGVTEAFF. The CDR3 DNA reads TGTGCCAGTAGAGACAGGGGGGTCACTGAAGCTTTCTTT. V usage is TRBV19 and J usage is TRBJ1-1, with 9 positions matching TRBD1. The junction had 3 bases not matched to a gene; V was cut back by 6 bases and J by 4 bases. The CDR3 sequence is 13 residues long. Per the germline V gene, CDR1 is LNHDA and CDR2 is SQIVND (reference sequence).

The J gene is TRBJ1-1, the V gene TRBV18; 8 nucleotides match TRBD1. Germline V lookup: CDR1 KGHSH, CDR2 LQKENI. V shed 8 bases and J 4 bases; nucleotides not matched to a gene: 12. The CDR3 consists of 15 residues. CDR3 nucleotides: TGTGCCAGCCAAACCTCAGGGGGCGCAGGCACTGAAGCTTTCTTT. This translates into CASQTSGGAGTEAFF.

This clonotype has a handful of counts. This rearrangement joins TRBV11-2 to TRBJ1-2; unclear D gene. The CDR3 has 14 amino acids. Trimming cost V 8 bases and J 6 bases, with 19 bases left between them. Germline V gene sequence: CDR1 SGHAT, CDR2 FQNNGV. CDR3 DNA sequence: TGTGCCAGCGCTCCCCGGGGAACGTCGAATGGCTACACCTTC. Its protein product is CASAPRGTSNGYTF.

This clonotype was recorded at least ten times. The chain combines TRBV21-1 with TRBJ1-3. TRBV21-1 is shown as a pseudogene. The CDR3 contains 15 residues. The CDR3 coding sequence is TGTGCCAGCAGCATCCGGACAGAGGCTGGAAACACCATATATTTT. This translates into CASSIRTEAGNTIYF.

The chain has TRBV12-3 or TRBV12-4 and TRBJ2-7; the D gene could be TRBD1 or TRBD2 (6 bases each). The CDR3 runs to 12 residues. V shed 7 bases and J shed 7 bases, with 14 bases lying between them. CDR3 nucleotide sequence: TGTGCCAGCACACCGGGGGCGGGTGAGCAGTACTTC. Translation gives CASTPGAGEQYF.

The table lists this clonotype with a few counts. The chain employs TRBV21-1 and TRBJ1-4. TRBV21-1 is noted as a pseudogene. This CDR3 contains 14 residues. This CDR3 is CASRTPRTNEKLFF. The CDR3 nucleotides are TGTGCCAGCCGCACCCCGAGGACTAATGAAAAACTGTTTTTT.